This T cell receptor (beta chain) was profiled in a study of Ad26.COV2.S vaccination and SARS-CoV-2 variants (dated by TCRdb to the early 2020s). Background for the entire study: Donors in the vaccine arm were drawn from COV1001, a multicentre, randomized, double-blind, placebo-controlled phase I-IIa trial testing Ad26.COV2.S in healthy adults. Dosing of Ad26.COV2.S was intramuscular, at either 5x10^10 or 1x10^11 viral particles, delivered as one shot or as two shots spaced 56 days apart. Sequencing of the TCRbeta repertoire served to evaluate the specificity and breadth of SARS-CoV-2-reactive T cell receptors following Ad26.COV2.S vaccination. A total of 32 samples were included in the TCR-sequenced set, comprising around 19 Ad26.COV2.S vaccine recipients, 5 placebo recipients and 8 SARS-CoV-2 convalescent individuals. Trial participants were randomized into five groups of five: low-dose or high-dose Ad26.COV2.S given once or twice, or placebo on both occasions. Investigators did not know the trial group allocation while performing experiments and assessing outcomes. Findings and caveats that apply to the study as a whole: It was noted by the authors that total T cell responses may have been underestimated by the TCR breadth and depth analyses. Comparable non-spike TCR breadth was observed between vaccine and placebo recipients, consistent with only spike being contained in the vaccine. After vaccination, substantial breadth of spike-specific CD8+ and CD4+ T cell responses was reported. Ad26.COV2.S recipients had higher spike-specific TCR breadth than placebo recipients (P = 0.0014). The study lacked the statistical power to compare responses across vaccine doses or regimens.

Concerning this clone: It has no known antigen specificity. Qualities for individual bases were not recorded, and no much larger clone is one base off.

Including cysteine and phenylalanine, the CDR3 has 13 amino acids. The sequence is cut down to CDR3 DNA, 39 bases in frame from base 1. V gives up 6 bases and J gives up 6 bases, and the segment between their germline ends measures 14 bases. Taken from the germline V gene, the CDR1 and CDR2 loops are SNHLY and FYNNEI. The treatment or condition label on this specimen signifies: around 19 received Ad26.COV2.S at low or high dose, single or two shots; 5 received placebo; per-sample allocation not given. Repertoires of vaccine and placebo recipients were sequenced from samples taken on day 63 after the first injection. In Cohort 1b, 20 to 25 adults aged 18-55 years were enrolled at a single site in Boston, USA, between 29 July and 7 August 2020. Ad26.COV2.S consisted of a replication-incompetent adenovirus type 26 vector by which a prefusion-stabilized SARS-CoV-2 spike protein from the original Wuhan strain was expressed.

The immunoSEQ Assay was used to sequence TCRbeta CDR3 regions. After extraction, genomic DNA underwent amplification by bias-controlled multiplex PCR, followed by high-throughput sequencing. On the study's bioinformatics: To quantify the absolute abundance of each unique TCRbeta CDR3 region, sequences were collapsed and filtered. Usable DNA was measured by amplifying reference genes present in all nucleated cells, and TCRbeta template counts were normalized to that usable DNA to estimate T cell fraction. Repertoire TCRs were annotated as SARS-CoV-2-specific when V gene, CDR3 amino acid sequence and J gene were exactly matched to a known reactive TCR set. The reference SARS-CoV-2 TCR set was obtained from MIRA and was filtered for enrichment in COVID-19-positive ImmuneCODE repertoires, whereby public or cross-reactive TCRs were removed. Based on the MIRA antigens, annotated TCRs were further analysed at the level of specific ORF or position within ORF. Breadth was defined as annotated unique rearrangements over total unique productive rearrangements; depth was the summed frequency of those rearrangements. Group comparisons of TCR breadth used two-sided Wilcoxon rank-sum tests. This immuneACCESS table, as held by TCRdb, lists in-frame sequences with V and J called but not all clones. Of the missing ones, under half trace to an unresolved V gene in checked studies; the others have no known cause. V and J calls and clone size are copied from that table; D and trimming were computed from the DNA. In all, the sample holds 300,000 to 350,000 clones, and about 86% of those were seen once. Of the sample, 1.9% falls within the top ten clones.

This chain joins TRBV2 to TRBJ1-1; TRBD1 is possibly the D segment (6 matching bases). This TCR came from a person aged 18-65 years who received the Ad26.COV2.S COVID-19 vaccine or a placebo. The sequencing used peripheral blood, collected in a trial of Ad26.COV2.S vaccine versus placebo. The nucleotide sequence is TGTGCCAGCAGCATAGGGGGGGACGCTGAAGCTTTCTTT. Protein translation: CASSIGGDAEAFF.